This T cell receptor beta chain is from a study of blood T cells in healthy people across ages. General study findings and limits: No one knew whether donors had CMV, which possibly confounded expanded clonotype changes.

This clonotype was found a few times. The antigen remains unidentified. The authors ran a second PCR of roughly 6 to 12 cycles using a sample-barcoded 5' primer and a J-beta primer mix. TCRdb redid the calling of the 5' RACE reads with MiXCR, one entry per CDR3 protein. The table shows under 2,000,000 distinct CDR3 sequences, with around half occurring only once. Germline-derived CDR1 and CDR2 are SGHTA and FQGNSA. V was pared by 1 base and J by 4 bases, with 10 bases of the junction left unmatched. The CDR3 is 17 residues long. This rearrangement joins TRBV7-2 to TRBJ2-4, with 7 bases lining up with TRBD1. Specimen: blood. The TCR was taken from a woman aged 40-49 years in good health. CDR3 bases: TGTGCCAGCAGCTTAGAAGGGGGCAGTCACACGAAAAACATTCAGTACTTC. It encodes CASSLEGGSHTKNIQYF.